A single sample is the source of the 24 T cell receptor beta chains below, sequenced in a study of OX40 agonist ivuxolimab in advanced cancers. Clones were sequenced by immunoSEQ multiplex PCR, and TCRdb holds only the in-frame ones, with some missing. The sample shows 30,000 to 45,000 clones, roughly 91% of them seen only once. Material: CD4+ or CD8+ T cells sorted from blood, obtained in a trial of the OX40 agonist ivuxolimab. The receptors shown here come from an adult with an advanced solid tumor such as melanoma, head and neck, liver or kidney cancer.

This sequence joins TRBV29-1 and TRBJ2-2, with 9 bases identical to TRBD2. Losses at the gene ends were 7 bases for V and 3 bases for J; bases not matched to a gene: 3. CDR1 and CDR2 (germline): SQVTM, ANQGSEA. The CDR3 contains 13 residues. In DNA form, the CDR3 reads TGCAGCGCTTTAGCGGGAGACACCGGGGAGCTGTTTTTT. Its translation is CSALAGDTGELFF.

The rearrangement links TRBV6-6 to TRBJ1-1; D is undetermined. The CDR3 contains 11 residues. Germline V gives CDR1 MNHNY, CDR2 SVGAGI (reference sequence). V was clipped by 6 bases and J by 6 bases, with 8 bases between them. The CDR3 DNA reads as TGTGCCAGCAGCCCCCCCGCTGAAGCTTTCTTT. Translation gives CASSPPAEAFF.

This chain joins TRBV7-6 and TRBJ2-5; D may match TRBD1 or TRBD2 (5 bases each). The germline CDR1 and CDR2 sequences are SGHVS and FNYEAQ. V lost 1 base to trimming and J lost 0 bases, with 21 bases between them. The CDR3 is made up of 19 amino acids. The CDR3 sequence: CASSLVFGAIGAYQETQYF. In DNA form, the CDR3 reads TGTGCCAGCAGCTTAGTCTTCGGTGCGATCGGGGCGTACCAAGAGACCCAGTACTTC.

This clone was counted a single time. The gene calls are TRBV4-2 and TRBJ2-7; a weak D match, TRBD1 (5 bases). V was cut by 7 bases and J by 0 bases, with 16 bases left in between. CDR3 length: 15 amino acids. Germline lookup yields CDR1 LGHNA and CDR2 YNFKEQ. In DNA form, the CDR3 reads TGTGCCAGCACCCCTGGGGCAGATCCCTCCTACGAGCAGTACTTC. Translation: CASTPGADPSYEQYF.

The gene calls are TRBV29-1 and TRBJ2-7; D unclear. V lost 2 bases, J lost 3 bases, and 5 bases lay in between. CDR3 size: 11 residues. Germline V CDR1 and CDR2: SQVTM, ANQGSEA. For the CDR3, the DNA is TGCAGCGTTGAACTGAGCTACGAGCAGTACTTC. The encoded protein is CSVELSYEQYF.

V and J are TRBV30 and TRBJ2-1; D is perhaps TRBD2 (5 bases). Germline assignment: CDR1 GTSNPN and CDR2 SVGIG (reference sequence). Trimming cost V 3 bases and J 5 bases, with 17 bases left between them. CDR3 size: 15 residues. CDR3 nucleotide sequence: TGTGCCTGGAGGACGTTAGCGCCTCCTGACAATGAGCAGTTCTTC. Its translation is CAWRTLAPPDNEQFF.

The CDR3 region has the DNA TGTGCCAGCAGCCAAGCTGCGGGAGAACGGGAGACCCAGTACTTC. Protein product: CASSQAAGERETQYF. The chain employs TRBV14 and TRBJ2-5; TRBD2 aligns across 7 bases. Germline V gene lookup returns CDR1 SGHDN and CDR2 FVKESK. With 1 base clipped from V and 5 bases from J, the junction kept 7 bases outside the gene matches. The CDR3 extends over 15 amino acids.

V usage is TRBV4-2 and J usage is TRBJ2-5; 10 nucleotides align to TRBD1. This CDR3 region has 16 residues. The V segment lost 3 bases and the J segment 4 bases; nucleotides outside the gene matches: 8. Germline V lookup: CDR1 LGHNA, CDR2 YNFKEQ. The CDR3 spells CASSQEARDRGETQYF. The CDR3 nucleotides are TGTGCCAGCAGCCAGGAGGCCCGGGACAGGGGAGAGACCCAGTACTTC.

This clone was picked up one time. The gene calls are TRBV5-6 and TRBJ2-7; D unresolved. Trimming cost V 0 bases and J 0 bases, with 7 bases left between them. The CDR3 totals 14 residues. Germline CDR1 reads SGHDT; CDR2 reads YYEEEE. The CDR3 coding sequence is TGTGCCAGCAGCTTGGGAGGCAGCTCCTACGAGCAGTACTTC. This translates into CASSLGGSSYEQYF.

This clone is medium-sized within its sample. This chain joins TRBV27 and TRBJ2-1, with D perhaps assigned TRBD1 or TRBD2 (5 bases each). V lost 6 bases to trimming and J lost 4 bases, with 25 bases between them. Germline CDR1 MNHEY, CDR2 SMNVEV (reference sequence). The CDR3 consists of 18 residues. CDR3 in DNA: TGTGCCAGCAGCCCCGTGTCAGGGTCGGGGAGTTTGTACAATGAGCAGTTCTTC. Translating gives CASSPVSGSGSLYNEQFF.

J is TRBJ2-7 and V is TRBV12-5; tentatively, D is TRBD1 (6 bases). CDR3 size: 15 residues. CDR1 LGHNT and CDR2 FRNRAP come from the germline V gene. V was trimmed by 9 bases and J by 2 bases, leaving 20 bases between them. In DNA, the CDR3 is TGTGCTAGGGATGGGCCTAGGACAGTAGCCTACGAGCAGTACTTC. This sequence encodes CARDGPRTVAYEQYF.

This chain connects TRBV18 to TRBJ2-1; possibly TRBD2 for D (5 bases). Trimming took 6 bases from V and 2 from J, leaving 14 bases between them. This CDR3 is 15 amino acids long. The germline gives CDR1 KGHSH, CDR2 LQKENI. CDR3 DNA sequence: TGTGCCAGCTCGCAGACTACTCGCACCTACAATGAGCAGTTCTTC. The encoded protein is CASSQTTRTYNEQFF.

The chain has TRBV27 and TRBJ2-7, with D maybe TRBD1 (6 bases). Germline assignment: CDR1 MNHEY and CDR2 SMNVEV (reference sequence). The V and J ends lost 2 bases and 3 bases respectively, with 11 bases between them. The CDR3 length is 14 residues. In DNA, the CDR3 is TGTGCCAGCAGTTTAGTGACAGGTGACTACGAGCAGTACTTC. Encoded protein: CASSLVTGDYEQYF.

The chain combines TRBV6-6 with TRBJ2-2, with 9 bases fitting TRBD1. The V gene end was trimmed by 8 bases and the J gene end by 3 bases; junction bases not matched to a gene: 4. The CDR3 has 14 amino acids. Germline V gives CDR1 MNHNY, CDR2 SVGAGI (reference sequence). CDR3 amino acids: CASQGQGHTGELFF. DNA of the CDR3: TGTGCCAGCCAGGGACAGGGACACACCGGGGAGCTGTTTTTT.

The chain couples TRBV7-9 to TRBJ2-7; TRBD2 agrees at 11 bases. This CDR3 is built from 15 residues. The germline V gene encodes CDR1 SEHNR and CDR2 FQNEAQ (reference sequence). V lost 5 bases to trimming and J lost 2 bases; unmatched junction nucleotides: 5. CDR3 DNA: TGTGCCAGCAGCGCGCTAGCGGGAGGCCCCTACGAGCAGTACTTC. Protein sequence: CASSALAGGPYEQYF. Variable domain in full (rest from reference TRBV7-9 and TRBJ2-7): DTGVSQNPRHKITKRGQNVTFRCDPISEHNRLYWYRQTLGQGPEFLTYFQNEAQLEKSRLLSDRFSAERPKGSFSTLEIQRTEQGDSAMYLCASSALAGGPYEQYFGPGTRLTVT.

The J gene is TRBJ2-3, the V gene TRBV29-1, with a tentative D call TRBD1 (6 bases). Looked up from germline, CDR1 is SQVTM and CDR2 is ANQGSEA. Trimming pared 7 bases from V and 1 base from J, leaving 9 bases between. CDR3 size: 12 residues. CDR3 in amino acids: CSAEGGTDTQYF. The CDR3 bases are TGCAGCGCCGAGGGGGGCACAGATACGCAGTATTTT.

V and J are TRBV2 and TRBJ1-2, with 8 bases lining up with TRBD1. The CDR3 covers 16 residues. From germline, CDR1 is SNHLY and CDR2 FYNNEI. V lost 5 bases to trimming and J lost 0 bases; unmatched junction nucleotides: 8. The CDR3 protein is CASSITGGAANYGYTF. DNA for the CDR3: TGTGCCAGCAGTATCACAGGGGGGGCTGCTAACTATGGCTACACCTTC.

V is TRBV6-5 and J is TRBJ2-5, with 12 bases aligning to TRBD2. The germline V gene encodes CDR1 MNHEY and CDR2 SVGAGI. The junction had 5 bases not matched to a gene; V was cut back by 4 bases and J by 5 bases. The CDR3 totals 15 residues. The CDR3 protein is CASSLLAGGHETQYF. Written as DNA, the CDR3 is TGTGCCAGCAGTTTACTAGCGGGAGGACATGAGACCCAGTACTTC.

V usage is TRBV16 and J usage is TRBJ1-3; D not certain. V was pared by 6 bases and J by 4 bases, with 13 bases between. The CDR3 contains 14 residues. Germline loops: CDR1 KGHSY, CDR2 FQNENV. The CDR3 DNA follows: TGTGCCAGCAGTTATGAAAATCCCGGAAACACCATATATTTT. It encodes CASSYENPGNTIYF.

The rearrangement uses TRBV13 and TRBJ2-6, with D perhaps assigned TRBD1 or TRBD2 (5 bases each). Germline lookup yields CDR1 PRHDT and CDR2 FYEKMQ (reference sequence). The CDR3 consists of 18 residues. V was pared by 5 bases and J by 1 base, with 18 bases between. CDR3 amino acids: CASSPSGLVGSGANVLTF. The CDR3 nucleotides read TGTGCCAGCAGCCCCTCGGGGCTGGTGGGGTCTGGGGCCAACGTCCTGACTTTC.

The rearrangement links TRBV11-2 to TRBJ2-3; 9 positions agree with TRBD2. Germline V gives CDR1 SGHAT, CDR2 FQNNGV. The CDR3 is 17 residues long. J gave up 5 bases and V 5 bases, and 14 bases lay outside the gene matches. The CDR3 nucleotides are TGTGCCAGCAGCGTTCCCGGGACTAGCTTCGGTGTAGATACGCAGTATTTT. As protein: CASSVPGTSFGVDTQYF.

The chain employs TRBV4-2 and TRBJ1-2, with a tentative D call TRBD1 (5 bases). The CDR3 length is 15 residues. Trimming removed 0 bases at V and 7 bases at J, with 15 bases between. Germline loops: CDR1 LGHNA, CDR2 YNFKEQ. The chain's CDR3 is CASSQDFPGKSGYTF. DNA for the CDR3: TGTGCCAGCAGCCAAGATTTCCCAGGGAAGTCTGGCTACACCTTC.

The V and J genes are TRBV7-8 and TRBJ2-7; D might be TRBD1 (6 bases). Per the germline V gene, CDR1 is SGHVS and CDR2 is FQNEAQ. The CDR3 length is 14 residues. The V and J ends lost 4 bases and 4 bases respectively, with 14 bases between them. CDR3 nucleotide sequence: TGTGCCAGCAGCTCCCGAGGGACACCATACGAGCAGTACTTC. Protein product: CASSSRGTPYEQYF.

This chain joins TRBV30 and TRBJ2-2; TRBD2 matches at 12 bases. The V gene's germline CDR1 is GTSNPN and CDR2 SVGIG (reference sequence). V shed 0 bases and J 3 bases; nucleotides not matched to a gene: 8. The CDR3 is 18 residues long. The CDR3, as DNA: TGTGCCTGGAGTGTTGGTCTTGGACTAGCGGGATACACCGGGGAGCTGTTTTTT. Translated, it gives CAWSVGLGLAGYTGELFF.